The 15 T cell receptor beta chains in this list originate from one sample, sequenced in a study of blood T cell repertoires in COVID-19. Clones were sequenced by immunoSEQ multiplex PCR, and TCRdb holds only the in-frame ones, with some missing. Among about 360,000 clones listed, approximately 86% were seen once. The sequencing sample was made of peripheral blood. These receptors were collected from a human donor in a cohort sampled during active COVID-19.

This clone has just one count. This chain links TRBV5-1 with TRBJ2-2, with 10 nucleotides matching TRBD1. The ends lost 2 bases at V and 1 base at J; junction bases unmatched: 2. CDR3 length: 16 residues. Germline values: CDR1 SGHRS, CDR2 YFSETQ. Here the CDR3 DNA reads TGCGCCAGCAGCTTAGGACAGGGGGTGAACACCGGGGAGCTGTTTTTT. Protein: CASSLGQGVNTGELFF.

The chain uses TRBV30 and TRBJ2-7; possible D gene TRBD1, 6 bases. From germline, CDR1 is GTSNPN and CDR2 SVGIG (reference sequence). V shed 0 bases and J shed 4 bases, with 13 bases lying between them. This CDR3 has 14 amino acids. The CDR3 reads CAWSVRTELYEQYF. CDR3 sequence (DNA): TGTGCCTGGAGTGTTAGGACAGAGTTATACGAGCAGTACTTC.

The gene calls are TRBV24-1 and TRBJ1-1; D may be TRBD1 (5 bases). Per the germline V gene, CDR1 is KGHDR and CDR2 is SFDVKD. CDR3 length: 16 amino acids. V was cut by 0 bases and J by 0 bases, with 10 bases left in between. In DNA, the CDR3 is TGTGCCACCAGTGATTTGACAGGCAGTCTGAACACTGAAGCTTTCTTT. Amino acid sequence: CATSDLTGSLNTEAFF.

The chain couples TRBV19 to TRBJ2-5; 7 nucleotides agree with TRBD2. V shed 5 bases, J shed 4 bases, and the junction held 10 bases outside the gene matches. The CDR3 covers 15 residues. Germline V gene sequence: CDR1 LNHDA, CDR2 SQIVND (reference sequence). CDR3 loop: CASSPGYGGRETQYF. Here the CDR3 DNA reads TGTGCCAGTAGTCCCGGATATGGCGGGAGAGAGACCCAGTACTTC.

CDR3 protein: CAISEGTGGSRGYTF. CDR3 nucleotide sequence: TGTGCCATCAGTGAGGGGACAGGGGGCTCTCGGGGCTACACCTTC. The V gene is TRBV10-3, the J gene TRBJ1-2; 12 nucleotides align to TRBD1. The CDR3 is 15 amino acids. CDR1 is ENHRY and CDR2 is SYGVKD in the germline V gene. V was pared by 2 bases and J by 8 bases, with 6 bases of the junction left unmatched.

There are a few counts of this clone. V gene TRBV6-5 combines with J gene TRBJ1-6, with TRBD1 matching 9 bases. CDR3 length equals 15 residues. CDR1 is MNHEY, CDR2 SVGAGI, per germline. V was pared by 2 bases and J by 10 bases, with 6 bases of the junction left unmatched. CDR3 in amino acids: CASSYLDRGFSPLHF. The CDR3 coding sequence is TGTGCCAGCAGTTACCTGGACAGGGGATTCTCACCCCTCCACTTT.

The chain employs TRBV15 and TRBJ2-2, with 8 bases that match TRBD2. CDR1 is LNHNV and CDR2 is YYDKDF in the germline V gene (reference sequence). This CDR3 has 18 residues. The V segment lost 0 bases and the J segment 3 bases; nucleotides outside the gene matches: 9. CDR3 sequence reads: CATSRDIAGPVDTGELFF. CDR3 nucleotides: TGTGCCACCAGCAGAGATATAGCGGGGCCAGTAGACACCGGGGAGCTGTTTTTT.

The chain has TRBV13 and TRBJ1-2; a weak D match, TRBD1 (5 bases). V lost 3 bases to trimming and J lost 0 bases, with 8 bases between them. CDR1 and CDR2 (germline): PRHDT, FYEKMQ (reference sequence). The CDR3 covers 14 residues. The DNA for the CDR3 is TGTGCCAGCAGCTTCTCAGGGCCTAACTATGGCTACACCTTC. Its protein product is CASSFSGPNYGYTF.

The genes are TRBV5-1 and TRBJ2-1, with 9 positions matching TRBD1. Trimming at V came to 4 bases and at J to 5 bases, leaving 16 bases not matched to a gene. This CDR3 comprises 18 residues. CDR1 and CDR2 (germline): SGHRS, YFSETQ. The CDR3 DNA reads TGCGCCAGCAGCGGGAGGGTAGGGGACAGGGTGCCTCACAATGAGCAGTTCTTC. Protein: CASSGRVGDRVPHNEQFF.

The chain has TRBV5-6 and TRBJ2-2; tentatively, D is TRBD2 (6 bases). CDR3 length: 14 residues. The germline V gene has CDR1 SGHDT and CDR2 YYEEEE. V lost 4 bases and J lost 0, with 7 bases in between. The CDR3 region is CASSRGTNTGELFF. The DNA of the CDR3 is TGTGCCAGCAGCCGCGGGACGAACACCGGGGAGCTGTTTTTT. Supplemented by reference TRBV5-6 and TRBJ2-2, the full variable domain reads DAGVTQSPTHLIKTRGQQVTLRCSPKSGHDTVSWYQQALGQGPQFIFQYYEEEERQRGNFPDRFSGHQFPNYSSELNVNALLLGDSALYLCASSRGTNTGELFFGEGSRLTVL.

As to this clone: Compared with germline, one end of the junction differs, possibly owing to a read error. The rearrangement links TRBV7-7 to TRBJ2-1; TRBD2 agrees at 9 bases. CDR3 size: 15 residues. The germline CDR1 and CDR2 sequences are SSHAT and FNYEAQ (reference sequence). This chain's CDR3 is CASSPQSGGYNEQFF. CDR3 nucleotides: TGTGCTAGCAGCCCCCAGAGCGGGGGGTACAATGAGCAGTTCTTC.

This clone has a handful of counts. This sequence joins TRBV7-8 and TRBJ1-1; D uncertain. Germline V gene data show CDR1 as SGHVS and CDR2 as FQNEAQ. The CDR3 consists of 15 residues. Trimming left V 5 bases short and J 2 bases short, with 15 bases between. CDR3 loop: CASSPSAGFNTEAFF. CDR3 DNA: TGTGCCAGCAGCCCGTCCGCGGGTTTTAACACTGAAGCTTTCTTT.

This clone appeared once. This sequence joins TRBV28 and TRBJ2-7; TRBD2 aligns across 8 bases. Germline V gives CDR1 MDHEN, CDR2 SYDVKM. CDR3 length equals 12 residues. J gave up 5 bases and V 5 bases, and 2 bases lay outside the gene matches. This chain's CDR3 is CASSRTSNEQYF. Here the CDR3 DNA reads TGTGCCAGCAGTCGGACTAGCAACGAGCAGTACTTC.

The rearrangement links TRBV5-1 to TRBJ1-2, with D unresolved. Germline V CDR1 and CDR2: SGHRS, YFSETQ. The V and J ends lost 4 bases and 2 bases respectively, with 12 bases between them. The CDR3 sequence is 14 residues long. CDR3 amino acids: CASSKGAQNYGYTF. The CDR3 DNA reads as TGCGCCAGCAGCAAGGGAGCCCAAAACTATGGCTACACCTTC.

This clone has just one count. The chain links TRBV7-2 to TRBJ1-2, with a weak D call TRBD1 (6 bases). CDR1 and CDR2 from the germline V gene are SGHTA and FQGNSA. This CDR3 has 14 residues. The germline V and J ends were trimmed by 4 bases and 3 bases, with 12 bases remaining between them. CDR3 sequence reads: CASSSGVYDYGYTF. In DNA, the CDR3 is TGTGCCAGCAGCTCAGGGGTTTACGACTATGGCTACACCTTC.